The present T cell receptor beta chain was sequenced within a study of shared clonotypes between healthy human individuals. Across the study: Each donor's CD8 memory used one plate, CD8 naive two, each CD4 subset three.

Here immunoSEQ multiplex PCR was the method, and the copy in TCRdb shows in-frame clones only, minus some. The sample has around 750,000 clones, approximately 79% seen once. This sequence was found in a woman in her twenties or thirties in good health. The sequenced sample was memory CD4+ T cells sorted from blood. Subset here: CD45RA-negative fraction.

This CDR3 is CSVDPAGDDEQYF. The DNA for the CDR3 is TGCAGCGTTGACCCAGCGGGAGACGACGAGCAGTACTTC. J is TRBJ2-7 and V is TRBV29-1; 8 positions match TRBD2. This CDR3 spans 13 amino acids. The trim removed 3 bases at V and 5 bases at J, leaving 6 bases unmatched. The germline CDR1 and CDR2 sequences are SQVTM and ANQGSEA.